What follows is one TCR beta chain and its context. The target of this receptor is not known. Base qualities were left out, and no much larger clone turns up one base away. Receptor libraries were prepared by the immunoSEQ multiplex PCR assay. TCRdb provides this immuneACCESS table in a form limited to in-frame rearrangements. Some clones are lacking; in checked studies, under half of them reflect an unresolved V gene, and why the rest are absent is not known. This sample comprises tens of thousands of clones, about 93% of them detected only once. The ten largest clones take up 0.25% of the sample. The germline V gene gives CDR1 as MGHRA and CDR2 as YSYEKL. V lost 0 bases and J lost 0 bases, and the count of bases not matched to a germline gene is 7. Taken from cysteine to phenylalanine, the CDR3 has 18 residues. CDR3 DNA is the only sequence kept; it has 54 bases, read in frame from the first base.

This entry comes from a study of technical replicates of blood from several donors (dated by TCRdb to the late 2010s). The V and J genes are TRBV4-1 and TRBJ2-1; 8 nucleotides in the junction match TRBD2. The sequence came from a human donor in good health. The sequenced material came from T cells isolated from PBMCs. The CDR3 sequence is CASSQDIGGGLSYNEQFF. In nucleotide form, the sequence is TGCGCCAGCAGCCAAGATATCGGCGGGGGGCTCTCCTACAATGAGCAGTTCTTC.